Listed below are T cell receptor beta chains from one sample, sequenced in a study of tumour-infiltrating T cells in Burkitt lymphoma. The method was immunoSEQ multiplex PCR; TCRdb's version includes in-frame clones alone and lacks a portion of them. The sample holds some 13,000 clones, roughly 85% seen once. The source material was tumor tissue. Source of these receptors: a human donor with diffuse large B-cell lymphoma. Each CDR3 is given with its conserved first and last residue. D genes are given only for firm matches. Expanded clones get a size class; other rows say once, few or many, or leave the size out.

size: few
J: TRBJ1-6
V: TRBV11-1
D: -
CDR3: CASSLASNSPLHF
DNA: TGTGCCAGCAGCTTAGCCTCAAATTCACCCCTCCACTTT

size: few
J: TRBJ1-1
V: TRBV11-2
D: -
CDR3: CASSSAGTNTEAFF
DNA: TGTGCCAGCAGCTCAGCAGGGACGAACACTGAAGCTTTCTTT

size: -
J: TRBJ2-7
V: TRBV29-1
D: -
CDR3: CSVAKGYSYEQYF
DNA: TGCAGCGTTGCAAAGGGCTATAGCTACGAGCAGTACTTC

size: few
J: TRBJ1-5
V: TRBV12-5
D: -
CDR3: CASATDYQPQHF
DNA: TGTGCTAGTGCTACAGACTATCAGCCCCAGCATTTT

size: once
J: TRBJ1-2
V: TRBV7-9
D: -
CDR3: CASRSAGTF
DNA: TGTGCCAGCAGGTCAGCTGGCACCTTC

size: -
J: TRBJ2-2
V: TRBV5-4
D: TRBD2
CDR3: CASSELAGGTGELFF
DNA: TGTGCCAGCAGTGAGCTAGCGGGAGGCACCGGGGAGCTGTTTTTT

size: -
J: TRBJ2-2
V: TRBV9
D: -
CDR3: CASSVKPFGGGELFF
DNA: TGTGCCAGCAGCGTAAAGCCATTTGGGGGCGGGGAGCTGTTTTTT

size: -
J: TRBJ2-7
V: TRBV6-1
D: -
CDR3: CASSRTEAYEQYF
DNA: TGTGCCAGCAGTCGGACAGAAGCTTACGAGCAGTACTTC

size: few
J: TRBJ1-1
V: TRBV27
D: TRBD1
CDR3: CASSFQETGLLSEAFF
DNA: TGTGCCAGCAGTTTCCAAGAGACAGGGTTATTGTCTGAAGCTTTCTTT

size: -
J: TRBJ2-1
V: TRBV6-5
D: -
CDR3: CASRTSSGEQFF
DNA: TGTGCCAGCAGAACCTCGAGCGGTGAGCAGTTCTTC

size: -
J: TRBJ1-2
V: TRBV10-3
D: TRBD1
CDR3: CAATGATNYGYTF
DNA: TGTGCCGCGACAGGGGCAACTAACTATGGCTACACCTTC

size: -
J: TRBJ1-1
V: TRBV12-1
D: -
CDR3: CASSSPKLGRIWDTEAFF
DNA: TGTGCCAGCAGCTCACCCAAATTGGGCAGAATATGGGACACTGAAGCTTTCTTT

size: -
J: TRBJ1-4
V: TRBV28
D: TRBD1
CDR3: CASSPDRGVPEKLFF
DNA: TGTGCCAGCAGTCCAGACAGGGGAGTTCCGGAAAAACTGTTTTTT

size: -
J: TRBJ2-2
V: TRBV7-8
D: TRBD2
CDR3: CASSLVLAGSGELFF
DNA: TGTGCCAGCAGCTTAGTATTAGCGGGGTCCGGGGAGCTGTTTTTT

size: -
J: TRBJ2-5
V: TRBV15
D: TRBD2
CDR3: CATSRDLAGGQETQYF
DNA: TGTGCCACCAGCAGAGATTTAGCGGGAGGGCAAGAGACCCAGTACTTC

size: -
J: TRBJ1-2
V: TRBV4-3
D: -
CDR3: CASSQDLLNNYGYTF
DNA: TGCGCCAGCAGCCAAGATTTGCTGAACAACTATGGCTACACCTTC